The entry below describes one TCR beta chain. The data were taken from a study of blood T cell repertoires in COVID-19. Study summary: Sites across the United States, Italy and Spain contributed samples from acute and convalescent COVID-19. The analysed material was cDNA or gDNA that came from T cells, B-cell-depleted T cells, or PBMCs.

The CDR3 is 14 residues long. The V end was cut by 0 bases, the J end by 5 bases, with 10 bases between. Germline lookup yields CDR1 SGHDN and CDR2 FVKESK. Per the original data handling: Amplification of reference gene primers was used by the study to estimate nucleated cell counts. Generated by immunoSEQ multiplex PCR, the TCRdb table keeps only in-frame clones and is missing some. D and trimming come from the DNA, and the V and J calls and clone size come from that table. The sample carries roughly 100,000 clones, 90% recorded once. This sequence was found in a man aged 45 to 65 with acute or convalescent COVID-19. The sample was peripheral blood. The rearrangement links TRBV14 to TRBJ1-2; tentatively, D is TRBD1 (5 bases). CDR3 region: CASSQDLTAYGYTF. The CDR3 region has the DNA TGTGCCAGCAGCCAAGATCTGACAGCATATGGCTACACCTTC.